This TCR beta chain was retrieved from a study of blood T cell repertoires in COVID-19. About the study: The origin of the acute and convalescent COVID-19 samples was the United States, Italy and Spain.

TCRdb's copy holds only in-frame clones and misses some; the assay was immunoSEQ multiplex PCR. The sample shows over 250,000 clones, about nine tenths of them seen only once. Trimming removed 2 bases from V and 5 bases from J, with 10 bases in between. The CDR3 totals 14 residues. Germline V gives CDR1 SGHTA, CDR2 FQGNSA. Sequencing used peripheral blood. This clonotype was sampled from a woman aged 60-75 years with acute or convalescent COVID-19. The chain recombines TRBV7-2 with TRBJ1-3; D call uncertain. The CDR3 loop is CASSLLGVRNTIYF. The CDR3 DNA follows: TGTGCCAGCAGCTTATTGGGAGTGAGAAACACCATATATTTT.